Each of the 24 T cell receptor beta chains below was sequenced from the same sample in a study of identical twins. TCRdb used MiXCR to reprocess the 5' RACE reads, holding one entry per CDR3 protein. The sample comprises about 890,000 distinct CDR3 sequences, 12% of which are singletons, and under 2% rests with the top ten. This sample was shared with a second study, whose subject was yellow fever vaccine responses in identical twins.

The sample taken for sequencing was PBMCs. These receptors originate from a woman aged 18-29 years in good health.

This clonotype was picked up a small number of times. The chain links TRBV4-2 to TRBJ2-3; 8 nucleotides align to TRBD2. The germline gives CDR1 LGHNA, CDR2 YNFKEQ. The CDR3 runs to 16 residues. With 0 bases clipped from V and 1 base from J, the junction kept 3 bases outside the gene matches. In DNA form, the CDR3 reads TGTGCCAGCAGCCAAGAACGGGGGGGAGGCACAGATACGCAGTATTTT. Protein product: CASSQERGGGTDTQYF.

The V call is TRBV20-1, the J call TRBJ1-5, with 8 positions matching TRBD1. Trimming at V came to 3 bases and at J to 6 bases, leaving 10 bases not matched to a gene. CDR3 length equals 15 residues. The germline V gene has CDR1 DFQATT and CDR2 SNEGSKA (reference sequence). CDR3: CSASMDRAYGQPQHF. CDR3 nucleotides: TGCAGTGCTAGCATGGACAGGGCTTATGGTCAGCCCCAGCATTTT.

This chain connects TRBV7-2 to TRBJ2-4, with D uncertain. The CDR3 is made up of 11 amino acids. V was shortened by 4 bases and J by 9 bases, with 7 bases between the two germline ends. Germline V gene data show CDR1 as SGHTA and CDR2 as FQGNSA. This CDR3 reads CASSWYGIQYF. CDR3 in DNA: TGTGCCAGCAGCTGGTATGGCATTCAGTACTTC.

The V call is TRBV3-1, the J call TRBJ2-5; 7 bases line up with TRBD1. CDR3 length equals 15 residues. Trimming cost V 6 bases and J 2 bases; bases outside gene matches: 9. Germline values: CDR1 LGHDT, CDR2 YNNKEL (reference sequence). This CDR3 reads CASRVRQGSQETQYF. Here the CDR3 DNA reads TGTGCCAGCAGGGTAAGACAGGGATCTCAAGAGACCCAGTACTTC.

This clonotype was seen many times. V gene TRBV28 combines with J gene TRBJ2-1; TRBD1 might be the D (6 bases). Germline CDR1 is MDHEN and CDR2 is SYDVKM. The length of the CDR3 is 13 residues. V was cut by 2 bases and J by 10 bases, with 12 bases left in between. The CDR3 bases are TGTGCCAGCAGTTTAGGGGGCCGGTGGGAGCAGTTCTTC. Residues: CASSLGGRWEQFF.

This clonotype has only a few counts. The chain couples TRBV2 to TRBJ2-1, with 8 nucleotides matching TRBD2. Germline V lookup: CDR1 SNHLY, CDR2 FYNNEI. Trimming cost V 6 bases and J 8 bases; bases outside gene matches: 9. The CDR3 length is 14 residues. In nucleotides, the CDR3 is TGTGCCAGCAGGGGGGGACTAGAGAGCGATGAGCAGTTCTTC. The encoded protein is CASRGGLESDEQFF.

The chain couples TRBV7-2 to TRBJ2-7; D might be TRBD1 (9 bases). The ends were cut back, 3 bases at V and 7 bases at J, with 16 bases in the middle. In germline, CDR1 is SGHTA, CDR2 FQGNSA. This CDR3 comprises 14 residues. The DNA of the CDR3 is TGTGCCAGCAGCTTCCAGCGGGGGACAGGGGAGCAGTACTTC. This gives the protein CASSFQRGTGEQYF.

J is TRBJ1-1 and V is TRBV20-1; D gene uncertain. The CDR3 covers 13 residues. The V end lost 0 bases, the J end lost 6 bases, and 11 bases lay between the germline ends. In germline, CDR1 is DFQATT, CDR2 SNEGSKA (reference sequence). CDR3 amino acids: CSARDTAFPEAFF. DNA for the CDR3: TGCAGTGCTAGAGATACGGCTTTCCCTGAAGCTTTCTTT.

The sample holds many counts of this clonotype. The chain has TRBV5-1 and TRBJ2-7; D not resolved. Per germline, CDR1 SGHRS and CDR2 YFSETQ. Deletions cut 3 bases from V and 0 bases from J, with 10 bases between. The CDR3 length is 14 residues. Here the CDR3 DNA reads TGCGCCAGCAGCTGGACCGAAAACTCCTACGAGCAGTACTTC. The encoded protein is CASSWTENSYEQYF.

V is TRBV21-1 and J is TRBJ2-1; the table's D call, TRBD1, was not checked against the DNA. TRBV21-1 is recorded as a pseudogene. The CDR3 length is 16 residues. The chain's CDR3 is CASSKMWGSWYNEQFF. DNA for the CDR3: TGTGCCAGCAGCAAAATGTGGGGGTCCTGGTACAATGAGCAGTTCTTC.

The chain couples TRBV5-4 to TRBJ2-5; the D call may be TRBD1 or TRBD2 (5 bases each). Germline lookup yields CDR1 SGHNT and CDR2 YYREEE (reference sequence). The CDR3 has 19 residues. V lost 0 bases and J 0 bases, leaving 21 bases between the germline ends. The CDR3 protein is CASSLGMGRAERDQETQYF. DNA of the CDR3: TGTGCCAGCAGCTTGGGCATGGGGCGAGCGGAGAGAGACCAAGAGACCCAGTACTTC. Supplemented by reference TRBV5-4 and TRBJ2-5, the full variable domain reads ETGVTQSPTHLIKTRGQQVTLRCSSQSGHNTVSWYQQALGQGPQFIFQYYREEENGRGNFPPRFSGLQFPNYSSELNVNALELDDSALYLCASSLGMGRAERDQETQYFGPGTRLLVL.

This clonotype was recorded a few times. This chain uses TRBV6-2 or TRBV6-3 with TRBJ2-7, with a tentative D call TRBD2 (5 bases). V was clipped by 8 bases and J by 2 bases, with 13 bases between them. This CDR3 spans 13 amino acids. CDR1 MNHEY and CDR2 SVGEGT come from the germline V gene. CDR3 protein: CASLKTGTYEQYV. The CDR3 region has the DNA TGTGCCAGCCTAAAGACGGGAACCTACGAGCAGTACGTC.

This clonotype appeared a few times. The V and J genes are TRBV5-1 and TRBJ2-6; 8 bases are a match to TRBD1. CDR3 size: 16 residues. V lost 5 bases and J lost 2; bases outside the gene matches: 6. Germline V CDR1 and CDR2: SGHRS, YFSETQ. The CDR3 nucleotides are TGCGCCAGCAGTCAGGGGGCCGATCCTGGGGCCAACGTCCTGACTTTC. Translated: CASSQGADPGANVLTF.

CDR3 DNA sequence: TGTGCCAGCAGTGACCACACCACAGGGGGTAATTCACCCCTCCACTTT. It encodes CASSDHTTGGNSPLHF. This chain links TRBV25-1 with TRBJ1-6; 8 bases map to TRBD1. Germline loops: CDR1 MGHDK, CDR2 SYGVNS. V lost 3 bases, J lost 6 bases, and 7 bases stayed unmatched. The CDR3 covers 16 residues. Together with reference TRBV25-1 and TRBJ1-6, the CDR3 gives the full variable domain: EADIYQTPRYLVIGTGKKITLECSQTMGHDKMYWYQQDPGMELHLIHYSYGVNSTEKGDLSSESTVSRIRTEHFPLTLESARPSHTSQYLCASSDHTTGGNSPLHFGNGTRLTVT.

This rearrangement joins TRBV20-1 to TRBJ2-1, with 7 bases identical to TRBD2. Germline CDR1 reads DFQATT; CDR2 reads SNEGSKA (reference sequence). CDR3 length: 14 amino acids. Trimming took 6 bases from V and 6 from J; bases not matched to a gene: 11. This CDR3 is CSAPSRLAANEQFF. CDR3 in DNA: TGCAGTGCCCCTTCGAGGCTAGCGGCCAATGAGCAGTTCTTC.

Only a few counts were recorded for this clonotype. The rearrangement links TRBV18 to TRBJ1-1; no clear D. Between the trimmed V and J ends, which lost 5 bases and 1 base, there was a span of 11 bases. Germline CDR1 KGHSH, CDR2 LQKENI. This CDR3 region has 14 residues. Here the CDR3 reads CASSYGWENTEAFF. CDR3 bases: TGTGCCAGCTCATACGGGTGGGAGAACACTGAAGCTTTCTTT.

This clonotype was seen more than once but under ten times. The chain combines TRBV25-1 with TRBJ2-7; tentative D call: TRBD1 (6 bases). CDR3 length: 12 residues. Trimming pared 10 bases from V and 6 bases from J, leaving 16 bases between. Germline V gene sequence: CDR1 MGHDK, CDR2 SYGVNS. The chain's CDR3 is CATTQGRVEQYV. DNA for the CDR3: TGTGCCACCACGCAGGGGCGGGTCGAGCAGTACGTC.

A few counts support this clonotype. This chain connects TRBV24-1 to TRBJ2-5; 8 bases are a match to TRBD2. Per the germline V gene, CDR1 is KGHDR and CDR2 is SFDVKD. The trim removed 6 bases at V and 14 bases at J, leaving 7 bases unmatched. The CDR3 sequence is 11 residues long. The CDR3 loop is CATSMGGRFYF. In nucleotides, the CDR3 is TGTGCCACCAGTATGGGCGGGAGGTTTTACTTC.

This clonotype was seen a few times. The CDR3 region is CASSLGGGYGAFF. In DNA form, the CDR3 reads TGTGCCAGCAGCCTAGGAGGGGGGTACGGAGCTTTCTTT. The chain uses TRBV5-5 and TRBJ1-1, with a tentative D call TRBD1 (6 bases). The CDR3 consists of 13 residues. Germline V gene data show CDR1 as SGHKS and CDR2 as YYEKEE (reference sequence). The V end lost 4 bases, the J end lost 10 bases, and 17 bases lay between the germline ends.

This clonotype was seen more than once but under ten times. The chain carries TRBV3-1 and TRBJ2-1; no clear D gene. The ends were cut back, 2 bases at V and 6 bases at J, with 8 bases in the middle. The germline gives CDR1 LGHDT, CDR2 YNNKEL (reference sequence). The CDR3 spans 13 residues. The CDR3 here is CASSQKSVNEQFF. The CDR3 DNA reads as TGTGCCAGCAGCCAAAAAAGTGTCAATGAGCAGTTCTTC.

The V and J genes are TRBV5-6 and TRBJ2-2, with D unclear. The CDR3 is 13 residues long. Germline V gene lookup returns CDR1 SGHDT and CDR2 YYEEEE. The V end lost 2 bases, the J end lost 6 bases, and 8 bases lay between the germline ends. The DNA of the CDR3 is TGTGCCAGCAGCTTTCGGGCGTCCGGGGAGCTGTTTTTT. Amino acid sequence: CASSFRASGELFF. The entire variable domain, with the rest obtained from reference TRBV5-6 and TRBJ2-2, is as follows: DAGVTQSPTHLIKTRGQQVTLRCSPKSGHDTVSWYQQALGQGPQFIFQYYEEEERQRGNFPDRFSGHQFPNYSSELNVNALLLGDSALYLCASSFRASGELFFGEGSRLTVL.

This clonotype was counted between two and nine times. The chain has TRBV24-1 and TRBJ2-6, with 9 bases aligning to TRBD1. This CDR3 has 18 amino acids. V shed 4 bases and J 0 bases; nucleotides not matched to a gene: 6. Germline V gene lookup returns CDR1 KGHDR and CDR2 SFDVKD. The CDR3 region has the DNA TGTGCCACCAGTGAATCCGGGACAGGGAGCTCTGGGGCCAACGTCCTGACTTTC. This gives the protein CATSESGTGSSGANVLTF.

CDR3: CASSPPVGGSTDTQYF. DNA of the CDR3: TGTGCCAGCTCACCACCGGTCGGGGGGAGCACAGATACGCAGTATTTT. The chain employs TRBV18 and TRBJ2-3, with 7 bases that match TRBD2. The CDR3 covers 16 residues. Germline lookup yields CDR1 KGHSH and CDR2 LQKENI. V lost 0 bases to trimming and J lost 0 bases; unmatched junction nucleotides: 3.

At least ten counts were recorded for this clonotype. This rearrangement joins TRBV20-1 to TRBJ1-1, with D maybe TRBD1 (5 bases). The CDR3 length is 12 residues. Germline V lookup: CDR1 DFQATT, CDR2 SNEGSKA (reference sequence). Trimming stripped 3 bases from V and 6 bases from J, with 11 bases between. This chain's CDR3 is CSASEPGAEAFF. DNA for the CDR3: TGCAGTGCTAGCGAGCCGGGGGCTGAAGCTTTCTTT.